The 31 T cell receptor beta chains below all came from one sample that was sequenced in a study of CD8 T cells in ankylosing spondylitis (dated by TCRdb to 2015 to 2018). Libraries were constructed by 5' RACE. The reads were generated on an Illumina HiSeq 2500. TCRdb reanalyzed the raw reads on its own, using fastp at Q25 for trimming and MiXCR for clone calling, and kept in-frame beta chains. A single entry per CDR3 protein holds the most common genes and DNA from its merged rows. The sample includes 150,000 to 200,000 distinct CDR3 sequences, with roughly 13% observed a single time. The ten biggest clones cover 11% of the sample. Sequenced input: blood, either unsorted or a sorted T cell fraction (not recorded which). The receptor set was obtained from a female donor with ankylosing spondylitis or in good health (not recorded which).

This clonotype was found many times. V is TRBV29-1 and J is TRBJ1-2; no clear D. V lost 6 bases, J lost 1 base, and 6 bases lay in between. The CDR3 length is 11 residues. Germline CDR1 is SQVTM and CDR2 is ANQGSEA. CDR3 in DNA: TGCAGCGTATATTATAACTATGGCTACACCTTC. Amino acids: CSVYYNYGYTF.

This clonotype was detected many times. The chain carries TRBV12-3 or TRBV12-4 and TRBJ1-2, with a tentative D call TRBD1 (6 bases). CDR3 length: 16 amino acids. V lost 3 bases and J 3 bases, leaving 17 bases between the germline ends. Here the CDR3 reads CASSLDSTIPDYGYTF. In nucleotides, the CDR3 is TGTGCCAGCAGTTTGGACAGCACTATTCCGGACTATGGCTACACCTTC.

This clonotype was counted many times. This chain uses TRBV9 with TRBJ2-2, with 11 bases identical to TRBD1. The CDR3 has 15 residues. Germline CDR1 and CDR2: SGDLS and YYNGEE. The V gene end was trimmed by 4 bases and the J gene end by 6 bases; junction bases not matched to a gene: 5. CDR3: CASSSGQGASGELFF. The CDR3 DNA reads TGTGCCAGCAGCTCTGGACAGGGGGCATCCGGGGAGCTGTTTTTT.

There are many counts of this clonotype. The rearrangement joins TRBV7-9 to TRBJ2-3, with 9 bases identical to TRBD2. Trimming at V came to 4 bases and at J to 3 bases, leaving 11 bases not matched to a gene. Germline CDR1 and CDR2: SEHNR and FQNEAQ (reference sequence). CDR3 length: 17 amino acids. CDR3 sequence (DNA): TGTGCCAGCAGCTCCGGGGGGTATAGCGGGAGAACAGATACGCAGTATTTT. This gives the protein CASSSGGYSGRTDTQYF.

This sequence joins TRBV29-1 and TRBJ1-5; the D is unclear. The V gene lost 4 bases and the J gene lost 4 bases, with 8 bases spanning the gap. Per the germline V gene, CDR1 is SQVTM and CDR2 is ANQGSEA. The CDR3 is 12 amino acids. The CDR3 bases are TGCAGCGTTGCCGAGCCTAATCAGCCCCAGCATTTT. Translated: CSVAEPNQPQHF.

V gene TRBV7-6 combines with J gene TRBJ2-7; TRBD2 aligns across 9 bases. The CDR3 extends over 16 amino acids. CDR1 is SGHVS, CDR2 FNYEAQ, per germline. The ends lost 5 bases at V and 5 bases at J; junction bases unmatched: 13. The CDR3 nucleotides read TGTGCCAGCAGCCTCACCGGCGGGAGGGGCATGAACGAGCAGTACTTC. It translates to CASSLTGGRGMNEQYF.

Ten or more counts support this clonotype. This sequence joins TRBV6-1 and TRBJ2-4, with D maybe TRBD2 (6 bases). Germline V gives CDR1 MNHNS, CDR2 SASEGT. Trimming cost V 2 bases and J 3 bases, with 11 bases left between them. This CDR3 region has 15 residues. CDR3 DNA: TGTGCCAGCAGTGAAAGGGCCGGGGGCAAAAACATTCAGTACTTC. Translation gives CASSERAGGKNIQYF.

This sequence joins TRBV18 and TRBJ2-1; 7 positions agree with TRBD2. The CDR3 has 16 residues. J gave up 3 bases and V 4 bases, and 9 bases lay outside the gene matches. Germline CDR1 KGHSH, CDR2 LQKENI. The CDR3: CASSRSLADHYNEQFF. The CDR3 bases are TGTGCCAGCTCACGGAGTCTAGCGGACCACTACAATGAGCAGTTCTTC.

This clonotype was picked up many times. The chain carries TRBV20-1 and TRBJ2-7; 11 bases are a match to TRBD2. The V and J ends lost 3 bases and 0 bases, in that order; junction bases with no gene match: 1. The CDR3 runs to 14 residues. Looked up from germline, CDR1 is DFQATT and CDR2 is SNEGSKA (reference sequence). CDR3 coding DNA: TGCAGTGCTAGGACTAGCGGGAACTCCTACGAGCAGTACTTC. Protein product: CSARTSGNSYEQYF.

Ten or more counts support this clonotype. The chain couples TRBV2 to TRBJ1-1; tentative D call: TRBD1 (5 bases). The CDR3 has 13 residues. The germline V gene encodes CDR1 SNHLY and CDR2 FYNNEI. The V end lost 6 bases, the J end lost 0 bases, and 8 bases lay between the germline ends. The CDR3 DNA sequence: TGTGCCAGCAGGCGACAGATGAACACTGAAGCTTTCTTT. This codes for CASRRQMNTEAFF.

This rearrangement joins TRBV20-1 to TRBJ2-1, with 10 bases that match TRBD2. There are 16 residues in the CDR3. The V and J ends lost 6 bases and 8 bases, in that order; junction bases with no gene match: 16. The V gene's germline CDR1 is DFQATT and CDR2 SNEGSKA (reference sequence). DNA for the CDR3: TGCAGTGCCCTCGGAGCGCTAGCGGGAGTTCCCGATGAGCAGTTCTTC. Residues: CSALGALAGVPDEQFF.

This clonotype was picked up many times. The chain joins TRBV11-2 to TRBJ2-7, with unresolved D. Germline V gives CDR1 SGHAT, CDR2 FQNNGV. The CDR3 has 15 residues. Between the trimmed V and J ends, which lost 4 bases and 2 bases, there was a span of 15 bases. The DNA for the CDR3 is TGTGCCAGCAGCTCCTCCTTCCCATCCCCCTACGAGCAGTACTTC. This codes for CASSSSFPSPYEQYF.

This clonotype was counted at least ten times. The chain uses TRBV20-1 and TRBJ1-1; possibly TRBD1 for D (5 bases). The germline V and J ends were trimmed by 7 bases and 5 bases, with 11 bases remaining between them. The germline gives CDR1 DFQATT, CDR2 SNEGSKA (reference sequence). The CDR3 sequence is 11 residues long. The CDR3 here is CSVERGTEAFF. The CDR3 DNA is TGCAGTGTTGAGCGGGGGACTGAAGCTTTCTTT.

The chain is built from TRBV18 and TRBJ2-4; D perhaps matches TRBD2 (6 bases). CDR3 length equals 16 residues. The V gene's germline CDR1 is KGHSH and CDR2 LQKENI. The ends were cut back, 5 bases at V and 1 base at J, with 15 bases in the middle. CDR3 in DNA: TGTGCCAGCTCAAAAACGGGAGATAAGGCCAAAAACATTCAGTACTTC. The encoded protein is CASSKTGDKAKNIQYF.

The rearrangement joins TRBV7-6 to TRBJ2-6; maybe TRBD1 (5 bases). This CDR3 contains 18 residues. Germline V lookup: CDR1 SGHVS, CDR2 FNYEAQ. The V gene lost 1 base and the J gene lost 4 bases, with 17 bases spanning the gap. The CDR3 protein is CASSLGPATVWGANVLTF. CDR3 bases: TGTGCCAGCAGCTTAGGCCCCGCGACAGTTTGGGGGGCCAACGTCCTGACTTTC. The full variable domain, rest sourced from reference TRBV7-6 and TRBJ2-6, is GAGVSQSPRYKVTKRGQDVALRCDPISGHVSLYWYRQALGQGPEFLTYFNYEAQQDKSGLPNDRFSAERPEGSISTLTIQRTEQRDSAMYRCASSLGPATVWGANVLTFGAGSRLTVL.

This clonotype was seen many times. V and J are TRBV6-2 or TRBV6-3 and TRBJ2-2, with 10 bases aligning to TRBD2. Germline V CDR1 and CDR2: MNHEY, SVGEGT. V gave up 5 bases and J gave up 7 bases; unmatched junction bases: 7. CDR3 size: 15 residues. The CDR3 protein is CASSGSGTSVGELFF. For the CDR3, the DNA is TGTGCCAGCAGTGGATCCGGGACTAGCGTCGGGGAGCTGTTTTTT.

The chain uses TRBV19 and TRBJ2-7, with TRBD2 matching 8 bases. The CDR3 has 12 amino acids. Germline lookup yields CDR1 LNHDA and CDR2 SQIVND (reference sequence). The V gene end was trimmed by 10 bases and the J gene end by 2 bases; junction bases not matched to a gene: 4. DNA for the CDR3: TGTGCCACTAGCGGGCCTGCCTACGAGCAGTACTTC. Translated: CATSGPAYEQYF.

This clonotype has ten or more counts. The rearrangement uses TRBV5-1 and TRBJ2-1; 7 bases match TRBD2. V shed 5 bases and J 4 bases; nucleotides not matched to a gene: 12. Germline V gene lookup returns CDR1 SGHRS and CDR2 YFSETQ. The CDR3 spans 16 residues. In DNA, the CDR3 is TGCGCCAGCAGAAATAACCTAGCGGATTCTTACAATGAGCAGTTCTTC. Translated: CASRNNLADSYNEQFF.

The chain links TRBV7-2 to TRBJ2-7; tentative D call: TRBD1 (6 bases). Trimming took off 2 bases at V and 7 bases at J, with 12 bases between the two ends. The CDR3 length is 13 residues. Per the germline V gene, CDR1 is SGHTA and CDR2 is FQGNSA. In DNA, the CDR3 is TGTGCCAGCAGCTTACGCCCGGGACAAGAGCAGTACTTC. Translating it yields CASSLRPGQEQYF.

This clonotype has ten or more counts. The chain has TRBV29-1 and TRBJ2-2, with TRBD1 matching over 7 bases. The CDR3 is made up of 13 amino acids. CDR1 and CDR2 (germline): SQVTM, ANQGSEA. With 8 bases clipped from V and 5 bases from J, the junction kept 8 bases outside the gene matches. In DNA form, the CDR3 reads TGCAGCACTAGACAGGGAAGTACCGGGGAGCTGTTTTTT. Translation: CSTRQGSTGELFF.

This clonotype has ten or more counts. CDR3 protein: CASSNPLPNTEAFF. The CDR3 coding sequence is TGTGCCAGCAGCAATCCCCTTCCGAACACTGAAGCTTTCTTT. J is TRBJ1-1 and V is TRBV6-2 or TRBV6-3, with unresolved D. V lost 6 bases, J lost 1 base, and 12 bases lay in between. CDR3 length: 14 residues. The germline CDR1 and CDR2 sequences are MNHEY and SVGEGT.

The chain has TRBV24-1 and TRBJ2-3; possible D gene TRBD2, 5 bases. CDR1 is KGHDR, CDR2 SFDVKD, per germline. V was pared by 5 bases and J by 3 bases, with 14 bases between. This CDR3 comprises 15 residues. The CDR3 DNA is TGTGCCACCAGTGCGTTGGGAGTGGGTACAGATACGCAGTATTTT. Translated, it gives CATSALGVGTDTQYF.

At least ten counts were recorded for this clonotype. CDR3 bases: TGTGCCAGCAGCTTAACCCTGAACACCGGGGAGCTGTTTTTT. It is translated as CASSLTLNTGELFF. This chain links TRBV7-3 with TRBJ2-2; D is unresolved. The V end was cut by 0 bases, the J end by 1 base, with 3 bases between. The CDR3 extends over 14 amino acids. Germline V gene data show CDR1 as SGHTA and CDR2 as FQGTGA.

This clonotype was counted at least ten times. CDR3 in DNA: TGTGCCAGCAGTAGCCAGGGGGGCACCCTTAATCAGCCCCAGCATTTT. It codes for CASSSQGGTLNQPQHF. The rearrangement joins TRBV27 to TRBJ1-5; 7 bases are shared with TRBD1. The CDR3 spans 16 residues. The V gene's germline CDR1 is MNHEY and CDR2 SMNVEV (reference sequence). The junction had 11 bases not matched to a gene; V was cut back by 5 bases and J by 4 bases.

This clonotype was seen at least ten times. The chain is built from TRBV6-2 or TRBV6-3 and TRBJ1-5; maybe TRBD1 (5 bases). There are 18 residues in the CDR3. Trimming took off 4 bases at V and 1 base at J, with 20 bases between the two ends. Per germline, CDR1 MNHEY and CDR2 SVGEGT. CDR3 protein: CASSSTRDREASNQPQHF. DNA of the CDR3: TGTGCCAGCAGTTCAACCCGGGACCGTGAGGCAAGCAATCAGCCCCAGCATTTT.

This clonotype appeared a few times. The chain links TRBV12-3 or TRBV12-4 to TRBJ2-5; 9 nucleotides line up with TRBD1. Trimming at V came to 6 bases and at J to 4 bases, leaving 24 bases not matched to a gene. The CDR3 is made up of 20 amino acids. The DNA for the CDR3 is TGTGCCAGCAGGTCCAGAACCGGGACAGGGCCGGACGAGTTGAGAGAGACCCAGTACTTC. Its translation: CASRSRTGTGPDELRETQYF.

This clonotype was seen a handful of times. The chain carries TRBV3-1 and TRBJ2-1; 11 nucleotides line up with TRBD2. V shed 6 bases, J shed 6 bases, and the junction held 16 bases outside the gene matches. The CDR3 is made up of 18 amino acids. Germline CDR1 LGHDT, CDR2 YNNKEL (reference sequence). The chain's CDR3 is CASSSMNQLAGAGNEQFF. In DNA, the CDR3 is TGTGCCAGCAGTTCAATGAACCAACTAGCGGGAGCGGGCAATGAGCAGTTCTTC.

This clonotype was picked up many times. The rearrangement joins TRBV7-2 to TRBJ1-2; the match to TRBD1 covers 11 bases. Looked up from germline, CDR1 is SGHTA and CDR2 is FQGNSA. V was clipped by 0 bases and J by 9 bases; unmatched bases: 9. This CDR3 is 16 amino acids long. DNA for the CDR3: TGTGCCAGCAGCTTAGCGCCCGGACAGGGGGCGATTAGCTACACCTTC. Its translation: CASSLAPGQGAISYTF.

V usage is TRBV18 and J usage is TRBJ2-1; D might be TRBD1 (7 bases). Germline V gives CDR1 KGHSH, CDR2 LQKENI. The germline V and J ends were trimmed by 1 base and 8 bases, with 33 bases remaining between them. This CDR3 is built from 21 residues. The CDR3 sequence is CASSPLFRNWSGRRGGDEQFF. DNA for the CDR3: TGTGCCAGCTCACCACTTTTCCGGAACTGGAGCGGGCGCCGAGGGGGCGATGAGCAGTTCTTC.

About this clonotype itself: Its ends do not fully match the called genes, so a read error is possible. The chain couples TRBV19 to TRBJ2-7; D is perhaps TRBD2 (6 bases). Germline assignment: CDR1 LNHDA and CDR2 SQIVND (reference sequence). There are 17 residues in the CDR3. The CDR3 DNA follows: TGTGCCAGTAGTAAGGGAGGAACCCAGTCGGGGTCCTACGAGCAGTGCTTC. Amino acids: CASSKGGTQSGSYEQCF.

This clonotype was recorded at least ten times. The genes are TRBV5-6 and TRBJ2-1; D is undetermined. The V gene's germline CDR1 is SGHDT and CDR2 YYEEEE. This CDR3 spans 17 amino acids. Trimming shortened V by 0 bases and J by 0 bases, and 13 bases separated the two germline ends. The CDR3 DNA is TGTGCCAGCAGCTTGGTCCTTCCGACGAGCTCCTACAATGAGCAGTTCTTC. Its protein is CASSLVLPTSSYNEQFF. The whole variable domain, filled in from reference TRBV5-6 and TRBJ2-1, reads DAGVTQSPTHLIKTRGQQVTLRCSPKSGHDTVSWYQQALGQGPQFIFQYYEEEERQRGNFPDRFSGHQFPNYSSELNVNALLLGDSALYLCASSLVLPTSSYNEQFFGPGTRLTVL.